This TCR beta chain was found in a study of vaccination and CD4 T cells after COVID-19 (dated by TCRdb to the early 2020s). Regarding the research as a whole: Convalescent patients had a positive SARS-CoV-2 result on nasal swab PCR, and of these patients, nine had mild disease and one had severe disease. The convalescent cohort included six males and four females, with two Hispanic individuals, seven Caucasians, two Asians and one multiracial person. Participants received two doses of either the Pfizer-BioNTech BNT162b2 vaccine (n=8) or the Moderna mRNA-1273 vaccine (n=2). Post-COVID blood samples were collected from convalescent patients a median of around 100 days after diagnosis, with a range of roughly 35 to 180 days. Post-vaccine blood samples were collected a median of approximately 72 days after the second vaccine dose, ranging from roughly 13 to 241 days. For stimulating the cultures, overlapping spike peptide pools were used, derived from SARS-CoV-2 as well as from the common cold coronaviruses HCoV-NL63, HCoV-OC43 and HCoV-229E. As controls, cultures received a CEFX viral epitope pool (the positive control), an HIV-1 Nef peptide pool (the negative control), or no peptide at all. The spike-specific CD4+ TCR repertoire was compared before and after mRNA vaccination in over 9 COVID-19 convalescent patients and a few infection-naive healthy vaccine recipients. Study-level results and caveats: Of the vaccine-specific clones found in convalescent patients, nearly all (304 of 307) were mono-reactive for SARS-CoV-2 spike instead of being cross-reactive with common cold coronaviruses. The median number of SARS-CoV-2-reactive clonotypes rose from about 19 after infection to some 40 after vaccination, but the change was not significant. Only a relatively small number of convalescent patients were included in the study, and early timepoints following natural infection were not analyzed. Among the post-vaccine SARS-CoV-2-reactive clones in convalescent patients, a median about 86% showed up only after vaccination, which suggests vaccine-specific priming.

The treatment or condition label corresponds to: roughly 11-day PBMC culture with coronavirus spike peptide pools or control peptides (ViraFEST assay). To expand antigen-specific T cells with peptide pools and then pick out the expanded clonotypes through TCR sequencing, the study relied on the ViraFEST assay. The convalescent patients' positive SARS-CoV-2 PCR tests fell between March and December 2020, which was before the Alpha, Beta and Delta variants emerged in the United States. PBMCs were cultured at approximately 2 million per well in IMDM supplemented with around 5.5% human AB serum and 8.5 to 10 IU/ml IL-2, with 9.5 to 10 ug/ml peptide pools added. Half of the culture medium was replaced with fresh IL-2-containing medium on days 3 and 7. Once the cells had been in culture for about 10 days, the EasySep CD4+ T cell isolation kit was used to isolate CD4+ T cells by negative selection. Ficoll-Paque Plus gradient centrifugation was used to isolate PBMCs from whole blood, and the isolated PBMCs were then either used fresh or cryopreserved at -140C. Each culture condition was generally run in triplicate wells.

To prepare the library, PCR was applied. DNA from cultured CD4+ T cells was subjected to TCR sequencing with the Oncomine TCR Beta short-read assay at the Johns Hopkins FTIC core. Genomic DNA was extracted from the cultured CD4+ T cells with the QIAamp micro DNA kit. Oncomine TCR Beta libraries from cultured CD4+ T cells were pooled using unique dual indexes and sequenced on an Illumina iSeq 100. Turning to the authors' computational methods: Non-productive sequences were removed, and CDR3s that did not start with C, did not end with F or W, or were shorter than 7 amino acids were discarded. Antigen-specific clonotypes were identified with the MANAFEST web application by comparing peptide-stimulated wells with reference and other culture wells. To be called positive, a clone needed an FDR below 0.05, an odds ratio above 5, and a productive frequency above 0.1% in at least two of three replicate wells. Cross-reactive clonotypes were defined as significantly expanded in both SARS-CoV-2 spike wells and at least one common cold coronavirus spike condition. Levenshtein distances (stringdist) and unrooted phylogenetic trees (ape) in R version 3.6.1 were used to assess CDR3 homology. The raw public data were reprocessed by TCRdb itself: fastp quality trimming at Q25, MiXCR clonotype calling, in-frame beta chains only. Records with the same CDR3 protein are collapsed into one entry carrying the most frequent genes and DNA. The V and J calls here are based on TCRdb, not the publication. This sample gives some 8,900 distinct CDR3 sequences in total; approximately 63% of them show up just once. Of the sample, more than 20% falls within the top ten clones.

This clonotype was detected a few times. This clone's antigen is unknown. The junction shows a germline mismatch at one end, possibly a read error. Material for sequencing was CD4+ T cells from blood, cultured in vitro. This TCR came from a human donor who had recovered from COVID-19.

The nucleotide sequence is given as TGCTCTGGCGGAGTGGCTGAGACCCAGTACTTC. This yields the protein CSGGVAETQYF. This receptor chain uses TRBV28 and TRBJ2-5; too little of a D gene remains to name it. From its cysteine to its phenylalanine, the CDR3 spans 11 amino acids. Of all the DNA, just the CDR3 is kept, 33 bases in frame from base 1. The germline V gene encodes CDR1 MDHEN and CDR2 SYDVKM.